This entry describes one T cell receptor (beta chain). This clonotype appeared once. The clone's antigen remains unknown. Base qualities were left out, and no much larger clone turns up one base away. One read alone is weak evidence. RNA was extracted with the RNeasy kit and roughly 0.45 to 1 ug was reverse transcribed using random hexamers. The immunoSEQ multiplex PCR assay, which covers 54 Vbeta and 13 Jbeta segments, was used to amplify TCR beta CDR3 regions. Bias from PCR amplification was corrected by using a synthetic template baseline for primer optimization and for computational correction. Concerning the study's data processing: Reads were annotated to V, D and J genes according to IMGT and were analyzed with immunoSEQ Analyzer, with only productive sequences retained. Clonality was computed as one minus Shannon entropy normalized by log2 of the number of productive unique sequences. For each patient and control, public and private clones were evaluated among the 100 most prevalent clones. Clones were defined as Susac-specific when absent from the healthy and MS cohorts, from roughly 1,100 published viral clones and from other ImmuneACCESS disease sequences. TCRdb handled the public reads itself, with Q25 trimming in fastp and clone calling in MiXCR, and kept productive beta chains. Rows with a matching CDR3 protein are joined into one entry that keeps the most common DNA and genes. TCRdb assigned the V and J calls; the authors' analysis was not used. This sample has 330,000 or so distinct CDR3 sequences in its table, and around 91% of those were observed once. The top ten constitute around 0.2% of the sample.

Clipping removes 6 bases from V and 2 bases from J, with 17 as the unmatched junction base count. From cysteine to phenylalanine, the CDR3 is 18 amino acids long. Just CDR3 DNA is preserved here, 54 bases in frame from base 1. Peripheral blood CD8+ and CD4+ T cells from healthy donors, Susac syndrome patients and multiple sclerosis patients were profiled by high-throughput TCR beta sequencing. Treatment-naive patients with stable or active relapsing-remitting disease fulfilling revised McDonald criteria were used as multiple sclerosis controls. Bulk CD8+ and CD4+ T cells were purified by magnetic negative isolation, whereas CD8+ TEMRA cells were enriched by FACS. Blood was drawn into EDTA tubes, processed within 24 hours, and PBMCs were isolated by density gradient centrifugation. PBMCs intended for TCR sequencing were cryopreserved in liquid nitrogen and were subsequently thawed in a 37 degrees C water bath. The sorted or isolated CD4+, CD8+ and CD8+ TEMRA cells reached a purity of at least 90%.

The data were obtained in a study of CD8 T cells in Susac syndrome (dated by TCRdb to the late 2010s). For the study in its entirety: Repertoire sequencing was used to test whether CD8+ T cell activation and differentiation in Susac syndrome was antigen driven. CD8+ T cell repertoire clonality was compared between more than ten healthy donors, some 14 Susac syndrome patients and around 15 multiple sclerosis patients. Findings and caveats that apply to the study as a whole: The number of individuals in the TCR sequencing and HLA analysis was recognized as being relatively small.

This chain is built from TRBV12-3 or TRBV12-4 and TRBJ2-5, with TRBD1 identical over 8 junction bases. Sequencing was performed on CD8+ T cells from PBMCs. This clonotype was sampled from a human donor with multiple sclerosis. CDR3 reads: CASSTPRDRSSLQETQYF. Here is the DNA: TGTGCCAGCAGCACCCCCCGGGACAGGTCGTCCCTTCAAGAGACCCAGTACTTC.